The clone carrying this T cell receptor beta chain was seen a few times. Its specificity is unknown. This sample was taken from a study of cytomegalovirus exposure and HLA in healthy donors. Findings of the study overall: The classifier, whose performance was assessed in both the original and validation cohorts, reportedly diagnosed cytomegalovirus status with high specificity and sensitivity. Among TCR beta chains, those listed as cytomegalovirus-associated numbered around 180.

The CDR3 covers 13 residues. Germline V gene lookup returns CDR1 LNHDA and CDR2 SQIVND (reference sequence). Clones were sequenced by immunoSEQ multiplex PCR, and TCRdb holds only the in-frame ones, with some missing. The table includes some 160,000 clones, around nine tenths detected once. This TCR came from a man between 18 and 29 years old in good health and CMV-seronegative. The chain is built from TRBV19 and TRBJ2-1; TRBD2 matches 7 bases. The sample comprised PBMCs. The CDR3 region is CASGLADYNEQFF. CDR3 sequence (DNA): TGTGCAAGTGGGCTAGCGGATTACAATGAGCAGTTCTTC. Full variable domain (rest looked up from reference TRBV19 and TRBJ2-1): DGGITQSPKYLFRKEGQNVTLSCEQNLNHDAMYWYRQDPGQGLRLIYYSQIVNDFQKGDIAEGYSVSREKKESFPLTVTSAQKNPTAFYLCASGLADYNEQFFGPGTRLTVL.